This T cell receptor (beta chain) was recovered during a study of blood T cells in healthy people across ages. Study information: About one barcoded beta molecule per two T cells came from capture by template switching.

Next came a second PCR, run for roughly 6 to 11 cycles, which used a sample-barcoded 5' primer along with a J-beta primer mix. Each CDR3 protein is one row after TCRdb ran MiXCR on the 5' RACE reads. Of 750,000 to 1,000,000 distinct CDR3 sequences in the sample, almost 30% were seen once. From germline, CDR1 is MNHEY and CDR2 SVGEGT. V lost 2 bases, J lost 5 bases, and 7 bases stayed unmatched. This CDR3 comprises 15 residues. This sample also appeared in a second study, on T cells of mothers and their children.

The sequenced sample consisted of blood. The V call is TRBV6-2 or TRBV6-3, the J call TRBJ2-7, with 9 positions matching TRBD1. This clonotype originated in a woman in her thirties or forties in good health. CDR3 DNA sequence: TGTGCCAGCAGTTACGGACAGGGGATAAGGAACGAGCAGTACTTC. This translates into CASSYGQGIRNEQYF.